This TCR beta chain originates from a study of T-cell memory formation after mild COVID-19. Regarding the study as a whole: In pre-infection memory, a portion of responding clones appeared, which suggested that cross-reactive memory joined.

The table lists this clonotype with a few counts. Its antigen is not known. Constant-segment-primed 5'RACE gave TCR alpha and TCR beta cDNA libraries with sample barcodes and UMIs. TCRdb reprocessed the 5' RACE reads via MiXCR and lists one record per CDR3 protein. The repertoire holds about 360,000 distinct CDR3 sequences, about an eighth seen once, with 20% to 25% in the top ten. Input material: PBMCs or a T cell subset sorted from them (not recorded which). The receptor was isolated from a man aged 18 to 29 who had mild COVID-19 (a few samples of this study predate the infection). Cell type and time point are not known.

The CDR3, as DNA: TGTGCCAGCAGTTTCCAGACAGGCGAGAACACTGAAGCTTTCTTT. This codes for CASSFQTGENTEAFF. The rearrangement joins TRBV12-3 or TRBV12-4 to TRBJ1-1; tentative D call: TRBD1 (6 bases). The germline V and J ends were trimmed by 3 bases and 1 base, with 12 bases remaining between them. This CDR3 is 15 amino acids long.